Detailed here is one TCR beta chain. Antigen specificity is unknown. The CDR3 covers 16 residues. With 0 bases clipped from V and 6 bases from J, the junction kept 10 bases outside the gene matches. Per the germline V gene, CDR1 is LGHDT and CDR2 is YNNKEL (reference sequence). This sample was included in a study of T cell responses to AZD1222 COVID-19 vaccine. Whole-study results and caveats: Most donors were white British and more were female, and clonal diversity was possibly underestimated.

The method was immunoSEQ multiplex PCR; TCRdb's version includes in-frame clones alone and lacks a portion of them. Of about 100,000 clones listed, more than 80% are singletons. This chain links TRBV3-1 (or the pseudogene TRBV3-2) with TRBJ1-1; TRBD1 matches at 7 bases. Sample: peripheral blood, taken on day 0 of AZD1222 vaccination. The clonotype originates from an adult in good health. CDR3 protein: CASSQEVGRGIAEAFF. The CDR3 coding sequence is TGTGCCAGCAGCCAAGAGGTTGGCAGGGGGATTGCTGAAGCTTTCTTT.